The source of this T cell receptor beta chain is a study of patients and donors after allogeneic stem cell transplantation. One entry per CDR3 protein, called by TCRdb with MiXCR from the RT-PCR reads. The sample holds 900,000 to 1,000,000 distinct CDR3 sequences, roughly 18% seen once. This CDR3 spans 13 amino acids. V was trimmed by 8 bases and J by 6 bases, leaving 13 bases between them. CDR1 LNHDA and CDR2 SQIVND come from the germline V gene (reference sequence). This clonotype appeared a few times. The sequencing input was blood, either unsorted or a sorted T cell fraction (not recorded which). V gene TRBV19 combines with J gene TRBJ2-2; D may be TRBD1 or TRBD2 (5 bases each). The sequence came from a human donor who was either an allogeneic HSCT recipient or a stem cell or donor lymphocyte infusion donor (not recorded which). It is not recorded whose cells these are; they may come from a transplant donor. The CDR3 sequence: CASLPLGAGELFF. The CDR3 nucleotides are TGTGCCAGTCTCCCCCTGGGGGCCGGGGAGCTGTTTTTT.